A few counts support the clone carrying this T cell receptor (beta chain). Its cognate antigen is unknown. TCRdb called the RT-PCR reads again in MiXCR, with one record for every CDR3 protein. The sample consists of 700,000 to 800,000 distinct CDR3 sequences, approximately 17% of them appearing once. The data stem from a study of response to subunit inactivated influenza vaccine. General study results and limits: It was suggested by the authors that few new T cells are recruited by each seasonal influenza vaccination.

This CDR3 has 14 residues. J was trimmed by 5 bases and V by 5 bases; bases with no gene match: 7. CDR1 is SGHAT and CDR2 is FQNNGV in the germline V gene. This specimen consisted of PBMCs from blood, obtained approximately 5 days after vaccination. The rearrangement links TRBV11-2 to TRBJ2-5; TRBD2 aligns across 8 bases. This sequence originates from a man aged 50-60 years who received an inactivated influenza vaccine. The CDR3 DNA reads TGTGCCAGCAGCGAACGGACTAGCCGGGAGACCCAGTACTTC. Its protein product is CASSERTSRETQYF.